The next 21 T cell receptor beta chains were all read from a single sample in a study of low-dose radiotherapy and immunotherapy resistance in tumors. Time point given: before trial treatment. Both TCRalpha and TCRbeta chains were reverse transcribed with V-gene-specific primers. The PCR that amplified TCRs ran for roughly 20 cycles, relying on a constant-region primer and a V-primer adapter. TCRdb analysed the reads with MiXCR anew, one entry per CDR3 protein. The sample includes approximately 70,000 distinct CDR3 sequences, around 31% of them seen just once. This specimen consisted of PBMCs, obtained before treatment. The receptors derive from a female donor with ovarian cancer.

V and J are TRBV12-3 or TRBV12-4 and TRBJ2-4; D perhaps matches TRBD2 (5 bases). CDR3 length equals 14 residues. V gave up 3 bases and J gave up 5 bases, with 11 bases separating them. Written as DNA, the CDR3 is TGTGCCAGCAGTTTCGACTACTACGAAAACATTCAGTACTTC. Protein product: CASSFDYYENIQYF.

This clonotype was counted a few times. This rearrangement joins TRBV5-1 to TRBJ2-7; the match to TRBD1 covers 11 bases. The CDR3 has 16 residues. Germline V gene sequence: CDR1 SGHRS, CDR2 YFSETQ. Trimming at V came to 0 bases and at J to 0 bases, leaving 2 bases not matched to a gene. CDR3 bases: TGCGCCAGCAGCTTGGCCGGGACAGGGGGCTCCTACGAGCAGTACTTC. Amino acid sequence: CASSLAGTGGSYEQYF.

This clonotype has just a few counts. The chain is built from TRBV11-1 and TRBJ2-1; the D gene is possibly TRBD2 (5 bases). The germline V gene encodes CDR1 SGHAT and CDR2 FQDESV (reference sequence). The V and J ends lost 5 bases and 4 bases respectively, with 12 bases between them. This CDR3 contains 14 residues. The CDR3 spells CASSRRTGYNEQFF. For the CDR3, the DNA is TGTGCCAGCAGCCGGAGGACGGGTTACAATGAGCAGTTCTTC.

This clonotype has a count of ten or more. CDR3 sequence reads: CASSLGVEASQETQYF. The CDR3 DNA reads TGTGCCAGCAGCTTAGGAGTGGAAGCGTCCCAAGAGACCCAGTACTTC. V is TRBV11-2 and J is TRBJ2-5; D unclear. V lost 1 base and J lost 1, with 13 bases in between. Germline CDR1 is SGHAT and CDR2 is FQNNGV. There are 16 residues in the CDR3.

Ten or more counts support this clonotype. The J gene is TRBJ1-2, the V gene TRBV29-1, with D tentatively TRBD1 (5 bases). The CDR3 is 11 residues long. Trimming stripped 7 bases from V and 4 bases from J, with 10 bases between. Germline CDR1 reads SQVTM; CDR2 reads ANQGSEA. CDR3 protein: CSGGDSYGYTF. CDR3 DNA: TGCAGCGGGGGTGACAGCTATGGCTACACCTTC.

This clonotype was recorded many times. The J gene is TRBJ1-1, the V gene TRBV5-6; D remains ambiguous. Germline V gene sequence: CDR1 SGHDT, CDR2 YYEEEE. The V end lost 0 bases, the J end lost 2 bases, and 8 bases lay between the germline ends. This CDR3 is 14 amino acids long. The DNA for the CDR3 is TGTGCCAGCAGCTTGGAGCAGCAAAACACTGAAGCTTTCTTT. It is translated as CASSLEQQNTEAFF.

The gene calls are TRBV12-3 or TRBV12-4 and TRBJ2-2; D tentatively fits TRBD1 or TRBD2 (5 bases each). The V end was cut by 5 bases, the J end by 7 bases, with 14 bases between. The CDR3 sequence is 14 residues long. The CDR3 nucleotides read TGTGCCAGCAGTCCCGGGACGAACGTCGGGGAGCTGTTTTTT. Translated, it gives CASSPGTNVGELFF.

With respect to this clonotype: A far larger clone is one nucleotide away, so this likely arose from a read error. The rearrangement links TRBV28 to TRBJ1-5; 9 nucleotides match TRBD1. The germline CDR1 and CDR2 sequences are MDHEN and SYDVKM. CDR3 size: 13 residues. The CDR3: CAGRGQGFQPQHF. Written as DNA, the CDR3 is TGTGCCGGCAGGGGACAGGGCTTTCAGCCCCAGCATTTT. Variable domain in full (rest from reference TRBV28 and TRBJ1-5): DVKVTQSSRYLVKRTGEKVFLECVQDMDHENMFWYRQDPGLGLRLIYFSYDVKMKEKGDIPEGYSVSREKKERFSLILESASTNQTSMYLCAGRGQGFQPQHFGDGTRLSIL.

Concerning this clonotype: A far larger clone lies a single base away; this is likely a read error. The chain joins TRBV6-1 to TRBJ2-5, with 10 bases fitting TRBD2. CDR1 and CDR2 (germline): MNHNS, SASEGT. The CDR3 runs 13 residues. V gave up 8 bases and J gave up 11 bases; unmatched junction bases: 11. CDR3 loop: CASSTSGRNEQYF. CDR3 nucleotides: TGTGCCAGCTCGACTAGCGGGCGAAATGAGCAGTACTTC.

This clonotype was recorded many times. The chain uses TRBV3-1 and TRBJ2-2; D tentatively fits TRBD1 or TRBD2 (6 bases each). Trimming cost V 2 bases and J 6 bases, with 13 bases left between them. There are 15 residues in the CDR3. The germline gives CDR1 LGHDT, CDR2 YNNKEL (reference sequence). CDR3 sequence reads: CASSQRRGRPGELFF. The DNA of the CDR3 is TGTGCCAGCAGCCAACGACGGGGGCGACCCGGGGAGCTGTTTTTT.

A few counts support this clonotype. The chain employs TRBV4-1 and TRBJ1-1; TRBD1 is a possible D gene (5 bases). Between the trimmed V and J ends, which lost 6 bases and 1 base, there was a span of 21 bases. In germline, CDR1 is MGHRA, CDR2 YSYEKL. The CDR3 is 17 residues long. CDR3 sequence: CASRHAGRGRTNTEAFF. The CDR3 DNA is TGCGCCAGCAGACACGCGGGCCGGGGCAGAACGAACACTGAAGCTTTCTTT.

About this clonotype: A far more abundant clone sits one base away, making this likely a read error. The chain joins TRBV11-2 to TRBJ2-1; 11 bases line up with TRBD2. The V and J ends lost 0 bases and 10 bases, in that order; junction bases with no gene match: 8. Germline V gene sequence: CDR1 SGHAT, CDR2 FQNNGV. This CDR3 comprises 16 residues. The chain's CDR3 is CASSLDLAGGSHEQFF. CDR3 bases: TGTGCCAGCAGCTTAGATCTAGCGGGAGGATCTCACGAGCAGTTCTTC.

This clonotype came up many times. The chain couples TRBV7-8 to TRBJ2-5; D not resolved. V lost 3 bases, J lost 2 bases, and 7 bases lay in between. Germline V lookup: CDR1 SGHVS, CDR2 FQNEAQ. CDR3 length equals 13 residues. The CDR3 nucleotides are TGTGCCAGCAGCTTTACCAAACAAGAGACCCAGTACTTC. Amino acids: CASSFTKQETQYF. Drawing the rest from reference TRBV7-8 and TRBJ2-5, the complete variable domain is GAGVSQSPRYKVAKRGQDVALRCDPISGHVSLFWYQQALGQGPEFLTYFQNEAQLDKSGLPSDRFFAERPEGSVSTLKIQRTQQEDSAVYLCASSFTKQETQYFGPGTRLLVL.

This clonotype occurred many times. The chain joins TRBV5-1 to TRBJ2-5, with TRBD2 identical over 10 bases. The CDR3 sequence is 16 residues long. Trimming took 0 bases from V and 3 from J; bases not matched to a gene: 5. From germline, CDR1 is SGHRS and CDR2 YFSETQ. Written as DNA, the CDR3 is TGCGCCAGCAGCTTGGCATCTCTAGCGGGGGAAGAGACCCAGTACTTC. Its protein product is CASSLASLAGEETQYF.

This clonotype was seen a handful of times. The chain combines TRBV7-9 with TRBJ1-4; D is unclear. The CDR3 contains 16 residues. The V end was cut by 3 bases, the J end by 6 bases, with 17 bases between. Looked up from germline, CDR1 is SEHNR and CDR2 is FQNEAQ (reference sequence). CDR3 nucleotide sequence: TGTGCCAGCAGCTTCCTTCCGACCCCAAACTATGAAAAACTGTTTTTT. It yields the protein CASSFLPTPNYEKLFF.

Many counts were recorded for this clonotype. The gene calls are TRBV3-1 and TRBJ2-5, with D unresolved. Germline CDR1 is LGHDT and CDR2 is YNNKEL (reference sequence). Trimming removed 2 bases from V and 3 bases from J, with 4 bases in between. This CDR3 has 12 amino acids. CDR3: CASSQSEETQYF. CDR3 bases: TGTGCCAGCAGCCAAAGTGAAGAGACCCAGTACTTC.

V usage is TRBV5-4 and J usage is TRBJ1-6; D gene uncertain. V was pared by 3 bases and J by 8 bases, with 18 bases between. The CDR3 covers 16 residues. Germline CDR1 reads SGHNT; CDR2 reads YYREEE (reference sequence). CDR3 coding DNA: TGTGCCAGCAGCTCCCAAATTCGGGCCCTCGATTCACCCCTCCACTTT. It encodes CASSSQIRALDSPLHF. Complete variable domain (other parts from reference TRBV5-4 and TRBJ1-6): ETGVTQSPTHLIKTRGQQVTLRCSSQSGHNTVSWYQQALGQGPQFIFQYYREEENGRGNFPPRFSGLQFPNYSSELNVNALELDDSALYLCASSSQIRALDSPLHFGNGTRLTVT.

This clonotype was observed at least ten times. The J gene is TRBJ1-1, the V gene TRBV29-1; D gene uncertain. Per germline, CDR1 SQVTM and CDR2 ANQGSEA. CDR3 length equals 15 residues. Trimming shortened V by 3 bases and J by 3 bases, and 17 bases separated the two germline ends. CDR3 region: CSVDVWAAVDTEAFF. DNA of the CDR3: TGCAGCGTTGATGTTTGGGCAGCGGTGGACACTGAAGCTTTCTTT. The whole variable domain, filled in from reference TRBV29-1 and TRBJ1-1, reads SAVISQKPSRDICQRGTSLTIQCQVDSQVTMMFWYRQQPGQSLTLIATANQGSEATYESGFVIDKFPISRPNLTFSTLTVSNMSPEDSSIYLCSVDVWAAVDTEAFFGQGTRLTVV.

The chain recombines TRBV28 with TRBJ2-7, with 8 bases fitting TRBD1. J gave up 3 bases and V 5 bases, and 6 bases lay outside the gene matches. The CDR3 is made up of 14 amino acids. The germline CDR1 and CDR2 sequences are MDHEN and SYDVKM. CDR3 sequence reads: CASSERQGIYEQYF. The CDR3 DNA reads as TGTGCCAGCAGTGAACGACAGGGGATCTACGAGCAGTACTTC.

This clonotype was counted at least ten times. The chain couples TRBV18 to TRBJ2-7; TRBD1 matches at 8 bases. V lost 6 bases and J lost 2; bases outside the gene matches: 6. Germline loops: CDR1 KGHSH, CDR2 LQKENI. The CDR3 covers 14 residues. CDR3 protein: CASSEGQVPYEQYF. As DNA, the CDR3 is TGTGCCAGCTCGGAGGGACAGGTACCCTACGAGCAGTACTTC.

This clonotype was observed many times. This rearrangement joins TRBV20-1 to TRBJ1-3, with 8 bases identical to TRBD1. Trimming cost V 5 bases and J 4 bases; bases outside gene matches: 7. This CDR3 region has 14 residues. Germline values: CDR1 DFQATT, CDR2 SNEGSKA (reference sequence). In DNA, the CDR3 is TGCAGTGCTCCTCGACAGGGGTACGGAAACACCATATATTTT. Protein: CSAPRQGYGNTIYF.